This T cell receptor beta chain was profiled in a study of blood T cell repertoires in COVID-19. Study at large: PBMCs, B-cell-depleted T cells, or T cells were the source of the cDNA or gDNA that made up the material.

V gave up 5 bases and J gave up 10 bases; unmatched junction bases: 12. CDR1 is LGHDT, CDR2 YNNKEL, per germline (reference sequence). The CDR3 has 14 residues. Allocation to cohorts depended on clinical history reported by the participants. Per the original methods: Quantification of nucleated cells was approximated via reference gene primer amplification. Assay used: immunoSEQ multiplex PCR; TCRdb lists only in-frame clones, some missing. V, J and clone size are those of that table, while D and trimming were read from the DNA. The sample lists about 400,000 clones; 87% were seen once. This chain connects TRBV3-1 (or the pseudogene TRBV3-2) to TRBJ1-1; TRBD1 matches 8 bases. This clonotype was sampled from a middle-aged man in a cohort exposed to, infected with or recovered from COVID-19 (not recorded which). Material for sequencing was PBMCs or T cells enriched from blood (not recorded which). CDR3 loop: CASSDRDRTKRAFF. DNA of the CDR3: TGTGCCAGCAGCGACCGGGACAGGACAAAAAGAGCTTTCTTT.